Shown below are 24 T cell receptor beta chains from a single sample sequenced in a study of EBV T-cell therapy then PD-1 blockade in nasopharyngeal carcinoma (dated by TCRdb to the early 2020s). These receptors lack a known antigen. Interpreted using the paper, the treatment or condition label stands for: AdE1-LMPpoly-expanded autologous EBV-specific T-cell therapy followed by anti-PD-1 nivolumab. To prepare the library, the immunoSEQ multiplex PCR assay was applied. What TCRdb holds here is the immuneACCESS table cut down to in-frame rearrangements. Part of the clones is not present; checked against another copy, under half of the missing clones reflect an unresolved V gene, and the others are unexplained. For this sample there are about 22,000 clones; 82% appear just once. The ten biggest clones cover 20% to 25% of the sample. This sample comprised CD8+ T cells from blood, obtained at day -245 from a patient whose treatment included autologous EBV-specific T cells and nivolumab. The receptors stem from a man aged 35 to 55 with nasopharyngeal carcinoma.

The chain uses TRBV6-2 or TRBV6-3 and TRBJ2-7, with D perhaps matching TRBD2 (5 bases). CDR1 is MNHEY and CDR2 is SVGEGT in the germline V gene. V was clipped by 4 bases and J by 3 bases, with 19 bases between them. CDR3 length equals 16 residues. CDR3 in amino acids: CASSSTRWENYYEQYF. The CDR3 DNA is TGTGCCAGCAGTTCCACCAGGTGGGAGAACTACTACGAGCAGTACTTC.

The gene calls are TRBV7-8 and TRBJ1-2; TRBD1 might be the D (5 bases). The V and J ends lost 1 base and 4 bases respectively, with 10 bases between them. Looked up from germline, CDR1 is SGHVS and CDR2 is FQNEAQ. The CDR3 sequence is 14 residues long. The CDR3 reads CASSLVGVSYGYTF. The CDR3 DNA sequence: TGTGCCAGCAGCTTAGTGGGGGTCAGCTATGGCTACACCTTC.

The rearrangement joins TRBV5-4 to TRBJ2-7; D gene ambiguous. The germline gives CDR1 SGHNT, CDR2 YYREEE (reference sequence). The CDR3 length is 13 residues. Between the trimmed V and J ends, which lost 3 bases and 0 bases, there was a span of 7 bases. The CDR3 region is CASSWASSYEQYF. The CDR3 DNA follows: TGTGCCAGCAGCTGGGCCTCCTCCTACGAGCAGTACTTC.

This clone was seen just once. This rearrangement joins TRBV5-6 to TRBJ2-5; D remains unclear. CDR3 length: 13 residues. Per the germline V gene, CDR1 is SGHDT and CDR2 is YYEEEE. Trimming took off 1 base at V and 3 bases at J, with 7 bases between the two ends. The DNA for the CDR3 is TGTGCCAGCAGCTTGAGGTTTGAAGAGACCCAGTACTTC. Its protein is CASSLRFEETQYF.

This rearrangement joins TRBV5-4 to TRBJ2-7; TRBD1 or TRBD2 may be the D gene (5 bases each). The V gene's germline CDR1 is SGHNT and CDR2 YYREEE (reference sequence). The CDR3 sequence is 16 residues long. Trimming removed 1 base from V and 2 bases from J, with 16 bases in between. In DNA, the CDR3 is TGTGCCAGCAGCTTGAGCTCCCGGGGCCCGACCTACGAGCAGTACTTC. The encoded protein is CASSLSSRGPTYEQYF.

This chain links TRBV27 with TRBJ2-5, with a tentative D call TRBD2 (7 bases). The germline V and J ends were trimmed by 7 bases and 2 bases, with 17 bases remaining between them. Germline assignment: CDR1 MNHEY and CDR2 SMNVEV (reference sequence). The CDR3 has 15 amino acids. CDR3 nucleotide sequence: TGTGCCAGCACTCGAGGGGGGGGCCCACAAGAGACCCAGTACTTC. Translation gives CASTRGGGPQETQYF.

The rearrangement links TRBV9 to TRBJ2-5; D uncertain. Trimming pared 3 bases from V and 5 bases from J, leaving 14 bases between. Germline V lookup: CDR1 SGDLS, CDR2 YYNGEE. This CDR3 has 14 residues. CDR3 nucleotides: TGTGCCAGCAGCGCTACTCTGACACGGGAGACCCAGTACTTC. Its protein is CASSATLTRETQYF. Using reference TRBV9 and TRBJ2-5 for the parts outside the CDR3, the full variable domain is DSGVTQTPKHLITATGQRVTLRCSPRSGDLSVYWYQQSLDQGLQFLIQYYNGEERAKGNILERFSAQQFPDLHSELNLSSLELGDSALYFCASSATLTRETQYFGPGTRLLVL.

The V and J genes are TRBV7-6 and TRBJ2-7, with TRBD1 matching over 8 bases. This CDR3 is built from 15 residues. Germline-derived CDR1 and CDR2 are SGHVS and FNYEAQ. With 4 bases clipped from V and 6 bases from J, the junction kept 11 bases outside the gene matches. The CDR3 DNA reads TGTGCCAGCAGCTACCAGACAGGGGAAATTACCGAGCAGTACTTC. The encoded protein is CASSYQTGEITEQYF.

The V gene is TRBV18, the J gene TRBJ1-2, with D possibly matching TRBD1 (5 bases). The V end was cut by 0 bases, the J end by 8 bases, with 13 bases between. The CDR3 sequence is 14 residues long. Looked up from germline, CDR1 is KGHSH and CDR2 is LQKENI. CDR3 protein: CASSPPPRDGGYTF. The DNA for the CDR3 is TGTGCCAGCTCACCACCTCCCAGGGACGGCGGCTACACCTTC.

The gene calls are TRBV3-1 (or the pseudogene TRBV3-2) and TRBJ2-7; 8 nucleotides align to TRBD1. CDR3 length equals 15 residues. J lost 0 bases, V lost 4 bases, and 5 bases had no gene match. From germline, CDR1 is LGHDT and CDR2 YNNKEL (reference sequence). CDR3 region: CASSPDRVSSYEQYF. CDR3 sequence (DNA): TGTGCCAGCAGCCCGGACAGGGTGAGCTCCTACGAGCAGTACTTC.

V gene TRBV7-6 combines with J gene TRBJ2-3; tentatively, D is TRBD1 or TRBD2 (5 bases each). The CDR3 has 17 amino acids. CDR1 and CDR2 (germline): SGHVS, FNYEAQ. The V end lost 0 bases, the J end lost 6 bases, and 19 bases lay between the germline ends. The CDR3 nucleotides read TGTGCCAGCAGCTTAGCTCGCCGGCGGCAGGGAGTGGATACGCAGTATTTT. Protein product: CASSLARRRQGVDTQYF.

V gene TRBV7-3 combines with J gene TRBJ2-1, with D perhaps assigned TRBD1 or TRBD2 (6 bases each). Trimming took off 5 bases at V and 5 bases at J, with 19 bases between the two ends. Germline CDR1 is SGHTA and CDR2 is FQGTGA. This CDR3 spans 16 amino acids. In DNA, the CDR3 is TGTGCCAGCAGCCCCAGTTTTGTGGGGGGCCACAATGAGCAGTTCTTC. It codes for CASSPSFVGGHNEQFF.

This clone was seen once. This chain joins TRBV6-6 and TRBJ1-2; D uncertain. Germline V gene data show CDR1 as MNHNY and CDR2 as SVGAGI (reference sequence). Trimming shortened V by 6 bases and J by 5 bases, and 22 bases separated the two germline ends. The CDR3 contains 16 residues. Here the CDR3 DNA reads TGTGCCAGCAGCGCCACCGCCCTAGAAGCATCGTATGGCTACACCTTC. Translating it yields CASSATALEASYGYTF.

This clone was recorded once. This chain joins TRBV2 and TRBJ1-4; no definite D call. Per germline, CDR1 SNHLY and CDR2 FYNNEI. With 4 bases removed from V and 5 bases from J, the gap between germline ends came to 11 bases. This CDR3 is built from 14 residues. CDR3 nucleotide sequence: TGTGCCAGCAGTGCAGACGGTGGGAATGAAAAACTGTTTTTT. The encoded protein is CASSADGGNEKLFF.

The chain carries TRBV7-9 and TRBJ2-2; a possible D gene is TRBD2 (6 bases). This CDR3 comprises 16 residues. Trimming stripped 2 bases from V and 3 bases from J, with 13 bases between. CDR1 is SEHNR and CDR2 is FQNEAQ in the germline V gene (reference sequence). The CDR3 DNA reads as TGTGCCAGCAGCTTATCGTTCGGACTACACACCGGGGAGCTGTTTTTT. Translated: CASSLSFGLHTGELFF.

The chain has TRBV24-1 and TRBJ2-1, with 8 bases fitting TRBD1. Germline CDR1 reads KGHDR; CDR2 reads SFDVKD. The CDR3 length is 15 residues. V trimming: 2 bases; J trimming: 7 bases; junction bases outside the gene matches: 6. The CDR3 loop is CATSDWGTGKNEQFF. The CDR3 DNA reads as TGTGCCACCAGTGATTGGGGGACAGGTAAGAATGAGCAGTTCTTC.

V usage is TRBV19 and J usage is TRBJ2-7; no reliable D call. Germline CDR1 LNHDA, CDR2 SQIVND (reference sequence). V was trimmed by 9 bases and J by 2 bases, leaving 17 bases between them. The CDR3 has 14 amino acids. Here the CDR3 DNA reads TGTGCCAGCTCGAACGACCCTGCACCCTACGAGCAGTACTTC. Protein product: CASSNDPAPYEQYF.

This chain connects TRBV12-3 or TRBV12-4 to TRBJ1-1; D possibly corresponds to TRBD1 (6 bases). V was shortened by 1 base and J by 6 bases, with 9 bases between the two germline ends. CDR3 length: 13 residues. Written as DNA, the CDR3 is TGTGCCAGCAGTTTAGTAGAGGGGGCTGAAGCTTTCTTT. It yields the protein CASSLVEGAEAFF.

This chain uses TRBV5-5 with TRBJ1-1; D gene ambiguous. Between the trimmed V and J ends, which lost 0 bases and 1 base, there was a span of 13 bases. The CDR3 loop spans 16 amino acids. Germline CDR1 is SGHKS and CDR2 is YYEKEE (reference sequence). CDR3: CASSLGSWAENTEAFF. DNA for the CDR3: TGTGCCAGCAGCTTGGGGTCCTGGGCAGAGAACACTGAAGCTTTCTTT.

The rearrangement uses TRBV7-3 and TRBJ2-2; no definite D call. Trimming removed 3 bases at V and 5 bases at J, with 4 bases between. CDR1 and CDR2 from the germline V gene are SGHTA and FQGTGA. This CDR3 is built from 12 residues. The CDR3 DNA is TGTGCCAGCAGCTTTCATACCGGGGAGCTGTTTTTT. It specifies CASSFHTGELFF.

The V and J genes are TRBV4-1 and TRBJ1-2, with 12 bases aligning to TRBD1. The length of the CDR3 is 15 residues. V gave up 4 bases and J gave up 5 bases; unmatched junction bases: 5. Germline V gene lookup returns CDR1 MGHRA and CDR2 YSYEKL. The CDR3 loop reads CASSLRDRGQYGYTF. In nucleotides, the CDR3 is TGCGCCAGCAGCCTCCGGGACAGGGGGCAATATGGCTACACCTTC.

The chain is built from TRBV10-3 and TRBJ1-2; D is perhaps TRBD1 (5 bases). The germline V gene encodes CDR1 ENHRY and CDR2 SYGVKD. V gave up 0 bases and J gave up 3 bases, with 14 bases separating them. This CDR3 comprises 16 residues. The CDR3 is CAISESIGGSHYGYTF. As DNA, the CDR3 is TGTGCCATCAGTGAGTCGATCGGGGGATCCCACTATGGCTACACCTTC.

J is TRBJ2-3 and V is TRBV4-1; D unresolved. CDR3 length: 14 residues. In germline, CDR1 is MGHRA, CDR2 YSYEKL. V lost 1 base and J lost 7, with 12 bases in between. The CDR3 DNA reads TGCGCCAGCAGCCAAGGTCCAAAGAAGAATACGCAGTATTTT. It specifies CASSQGPKKNTQYF.

The chain uses TRBV12-3 or TRBV12-4 and TRBJ1-1; the D is unclear. Trimming pared 3 bases from V and 2 bases from J, leaving 4 bases between. CDR3 length: 12 amino acids. Written as DNA, the CDR3 is TGTGCCAGCAGTTTGTTTAACACTGAAGCTTTCTTT. Protein sequence: CASSLFNTEAFF.